This passage covers 22 T cell receptor beta chains from one sample sequenced in a study of cytomegalovirus exposure and HLA in healthy donors. The protocol was immunoSEQ multiplex PCR, while the TCRdb copy is restricted to in-frame clones and leaves out a portion. The data hold 120,000 to 150,000 clones, with 84% observed a single time. The sequenced material came from PBMCs. These TCRs come from a woman in her twenties or thirties in good health and CMV-seronegative.

V and J are TRBV30 and TRBJ1-5, with D hard to call. The CDR3 runs to 14 residues. Germline lookup yields CDR1 GTSNPN and CDR2 SVGIG (reference sequence). The V and J ends lost 2 bases and 1 base respectively, with 9 bases between them. CDR3 residues: CAWSITGSNQPQHF. CDR3 coding DNA: TGTGCCTGGAGTATAACCGGGAGCAATCAGCCCCAGCATTTT.

V and J are TRBV27 and TRBJ2-2, with no clear D. CDR3 length equals 13 residues. CDR1 and CDR2 from the germline V gene are MNHEY and SMNVEV (reference sequence). Trimming pared 6 bases from V and 4 bases from J, leaving 9 bases between. The CDR3 region is CASSRPGTGELFF. The CDR3 DNA is TGTGCCAGCAGCCGACCGGGCACCGGGGAGCTGTTTTTT.

The chain recombines TRBV4-2 with TRBJ2-1; 10 bases align to TRBD1. Germline values: CDR1 LGHNA, CDR2 YNFKEQ. J was trimmed by 7 bases and V by 2 bases; bases with no gene match: 11. This CDR3 is built from 17 residues. CDR3 in amino acids: CASSQTGGQGYRNEQFF. The CDR3 DNA reads TGTGCCAGCAGCCAAACTGGGGGACAGGGGTATCGGAATGAGCAGTTCTTC.

V gene TRBV15 combines with J gene TRBJ2-1, with 14 bases aligning to TRBD2. J lost 4 bases, V lost 5 bases, and 10 bases had no gene match. This CDR3 is built from 18 residues. In germline, CDR1 is LNHNV, CDR2 YYDKDF (reference sequence). The CDR3 region has the DNA TGTGCCACCAGCGGAAAGCCGGGACTAGCGGGGGTATACAATGAGCAGTTCTTC. This gives the protein CATSGKPGLAGVYNEQFF. Full variable domain (missing parts from reference TRBV15 and TRBJ2-1): DAMVIQNPRYQVTQFGKPVTLSCSQTLNHNVMYWYQQKSSQAPKLLFHYYDKDFNNEADTPDNFQSRRPNTSFCFLDIRSPGLGDTAMYLCATSGKPGLAGVYNEQFFGPGTRLTVL.

The CDR3 DNA reads as TGTGCCAGCATGACAGGTCGTACCGGGGAGCTGTTTTTT. Translating it yields CASMTGRTGELFF. The chain combines TRBV2 with TRBJ2-2, with D tentatively TRBD1 (6 bases). Trimming left V 7 bases short and J 5 bases short, with 11 bases between. The CDR3 runs 13 residues. Germline V gene data show CDR1 as SNHLY and CDR2 as FYNNEI.

The chain couples TRBV18 to TRBJ2-5, with 8 bases fitting TRBD1. J lost 2 bases, V lost 0 bases, and 5 bases had no gene match. The CDR3 loop spans 16 amino acids. Per the germline V gene, CDR1 is KGHSH and CDR2 is LQKENI. DNA for the CDR3: TGTGCCAGCTCACCACCCAGGACAGGGACGCAAGAGACCCAGTACTTC. It encodes CASSPPRTGTQETQYF.

The genes are TRBV7-3 and TRBJ1-2; a possible D gene is TRBD1 (5 bases). The V gene's germline CDR1 is SGHTA and CDR2 FQGTGA. With 4 bases removed from V and 7 bases from J, the gap between germline ends came to 16 bases. The CDR3 totals 14 residues. The CDR3 region has the DNA TGTGCCAGCAGCTCTAAGGCAGGGTTCGGTGGCTACACCTTC. Encoded protein: CASSSKAGFGGYTF.

CDR3 region: CAIKTGGSGNSPLHF. CDR3 coding DNA: TGTGCCATCAAAACAGGGGGCTCTGGTAATTCACCCCTCCACTTT. V usage is TRBV10-3 and J usage is TRBJ1-6; 9 bases match TRBD1. From germline, CDR1 is ENHRY and CDR2 SYGVKD. The V and J ends lost 7 bases and 6 bases, in that order; junction bases with no gene match: 7. The CDR3 has 15 residues.

This clone was recorded a few times. The chain combines TRBV20-1 with TRBJ1-2; D is ambiguous. This CDR3 has 11 residues. V dropped 3 bases and J dropped 1 base, with 3 bases sitting between them. From germline, CDR1 is DFQATT and CDR2 SNEGSKA (reference sequence). CDR3: CSASGNYGYTF. DNA of the CDR3: TGCAGTGCTAGCGGTAACTATGGCTACACCTTC.

This clone was observed a few times. This chain joins TRBV19 and TRBJ1-5; a possible D gene is TRBD1 (5 bases). The V end lost 5 bases, the J end lost 6 bases, and 11 bases lay between the germline ends. Germline V gene lookup returns CDR1 LNHDA and CDR2 SQIVND (reference sequence). The CDR3 is 13 residues long. CDR3 nucleotides: TGTGCCAGTAGTTTTGGGGCCGGTCAGCCCCAGCATTTT. The encoded protein is CASSFGAGQPQHF.

The chain uses TRBV10-3 and TRBJ1-2; 9 bases align to TRBD1. The CDR3 length is 13 residues. V lost 6 bases to trimming and J lost 4 bases; unmatched junction nucleotides: 3. Looked up from germline, CDR1 is ENHRY and CDR2 is SYGVKD. CDR3 nucleotides: TGTGCCATCAGCGGGACAGGGACCTATGGCTACACCTTC. Amino acid sequence: CAISGTGTYGYTF.

The chain couples TRBV28 to TRBJ1-4; 7 bases align to TRBD1. After removal of 8 bases from V and 1 base from J, the junction contained 10 bases not matched to a gene. Germline assignment: CDR1 MDHEN and CDR2 SYDVKM. The CDR3 consists of 16 residues. The CDR3, as DNA: TGTGCCAGCGGGTCAGGGGGGCAGGGAACTAATGAAAAACTGTTTTTT. Residues: CASGSGGQGTNEKLFF.

The DNA of the CDR3 is TGTGCCAGCAGCTTCTCCCCACCATTAAGCGGGACCCCCTACGAGCAGTACTTC. Translated, it gives CASSFSPPLSGTPYEQYF. The chain has TRBV11-2 and TRBJ2-7; 7 positions agree with TRBD2. Germline V gene sequence: CDR1 SGHAT, CDR2 FQNNGV. J lost 2 bases, V lost 3 bases, and 16 bases had no gene match. CDR3 size: 18 residues.

The chain has TRBV2 and TRBJ1-5, with TRBD1 as a possible D gene (5 bases). The germline V gene has CDR1 SNHLY and CDR2 FYNNEI. The V end was cut by 5 bases, the J end by 0 bases, with 14 bases between. The CDR3 is 16 residues long. The CDR3 sequence: CASSQRRGGSNQPQHF. CDR3 nucleotides: TGTGCCAGCAGTCAAAGGCGGGGGGGTAGCAATCAGCCCCAGCATTTT.

The V and J genes are TRBV5-1 and TRBJ2-7; D is perhaps TRBD1 (5 bases). CDR1 and CDR2 (germline): SGHRS, YFSETQ. The CDR3 spans 16 residues. V was cut by 0 bases and J by 0 bases, with 13 bases left in between. In nucleotides, the CDR3 is TGCGCCAGCAGCTTGGCCGCCCAGGGCGCCTCCTACGAGCAGTACTTC. This translates into CASSLAAQGASYEQYF.

The chain carries TRBV28 and TRBJ1-2, with 10 positions matching TRBD1. Germline trimming cut 8 bases from V and 4 bases from J; bases unmatched to any gene: 7. Germline values: CDR1 MDHEN, CDR2 SYDVKM. There are 14 residues in the CDR3. The CDR3 DNA is TGTGCCAGCGCCGGGACAGGGGTTAGCTATGGCTACACCTTC. It translates to CASAGTGVSYGYTF.

This sequence joins TRBV7-6 and TRBJ1-1, with 9 bases lining up with TRBD1. Trimming removed 1 base from V and 6 bases from J; junction bases left unmatched: 9. Germline loops: CDR1 SGHVS, CDR2 FNYEAQ. The CDR3 spans 16 residues. The CDR3 coding sequence is TGTGCCAGCAGCTTAGAAGGCGACAGGGGGACTGCTGAAGCTTTCTTT. This encodes CASSLEGDRGTAEAFF.

The CDR3 loop reads CASSVSGTGGYEQYF. In nucleotides, the CDR3 is TGTGCCAGCAGTGTTTCGGGGACAGGGGGCTACGAGCAGTACTTC. This chain links TRBV6-1 with TRBJ2-7; 11 nucleotides align to TRBD1. CDR3 size: 15 residues. In germline, CDR1 is MNHNS, CDR2 SASEGT. The J segment lost 3 bases and the V segment lost 4 bases, leaving 5 bases of the junction unmatched.

The chain carries TRBV11-3 and TRBJ2-1; 10 bases align to TRBD2. Trimming cost V 5 bases and J 5 bases; bases outside gene matches: 6. The CDR3 loop spans 15 amino acids. CDR1 and CDR2 from the germline V gene are SGHNT and YENEEA. The CDR3 sequence: CASSRTSGANNEQFF. Written as DNA, the CDR3 is TGTGCCAGCAGCAGAACTAGCGGGGCGAACAATGAGCAGTTCTTC. The full variable domain, in which reference TRBV11-3 and TRBJ2-1 provide the parts outside the CDR3, is EAGVVQSPRYKIIEKKQPVAFWCNPISGHNTLYWYLQNLGQGPELLIRYENEEAVDDSQLPKDRFSAERLKGVDSTLKIQPAELGDSAVYLCASSRTSGANNEQFFGPGTRLTVL.

The chain carries TRBV2 and TRBJ1-1, with unresolved D. The CDR3 length is 11 residues. With 5 bases removed from V and 3 bases from J, the gap between germline ends came to 4 bases. Germline CDR1 SNHLY, CDR2 FYNNEI. The CDR3 region has the DNA TGTGCCAGCAGTCCATACACTGAAGCTTTCTTT. This sequence encodes CASSPYTEAFF.

V gene TRBV4-1 combines with J gene TRBJ1-2; 7 nucleotides align to TRBD1. CDR1 is MGHRA and CDR2 is YSYEKL in the germline V gene. The junction had 11 bases not matched to a gene; V was cut back by 4 bases and J by 6 bases. The CDR3 runs to 15 residues. CDR3 DNA: TGCGCCAGCAGCCCGCCCGACAGGGTAAGCGATGGCTACACCTTC. The encoded protein is CASSPPDRVSDGYTF.

This chain joins TRBV25-1 and TRBJ2-7, with 7 bases aligning to TRBD1. V was pared by 5 bases and J by 1 base, with 5 bases of the junction left unmatched. The germline V gene encodes CDR1 MGHDK and CDR2 SYGVNS. The CDR3 loop spans 14 amino acids. CDR3: CASSSGGFSYEQYF. Written as DNA, the CDR3 is TGTGCCAGCAGTTCAGGGGGTTTTTCCTACGAGCAGTACTTC.